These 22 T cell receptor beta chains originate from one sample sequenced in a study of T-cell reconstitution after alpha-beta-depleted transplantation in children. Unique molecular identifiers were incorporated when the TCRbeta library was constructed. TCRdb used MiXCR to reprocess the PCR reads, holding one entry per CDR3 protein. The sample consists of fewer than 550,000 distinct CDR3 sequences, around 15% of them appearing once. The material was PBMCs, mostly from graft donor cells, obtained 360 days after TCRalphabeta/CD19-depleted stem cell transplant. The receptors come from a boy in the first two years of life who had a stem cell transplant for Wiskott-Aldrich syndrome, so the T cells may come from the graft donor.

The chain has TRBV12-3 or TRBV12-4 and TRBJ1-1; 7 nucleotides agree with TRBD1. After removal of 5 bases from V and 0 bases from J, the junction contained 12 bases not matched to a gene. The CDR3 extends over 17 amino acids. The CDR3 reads CASSPITGALVNTEAFF. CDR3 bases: TGTGCCAGCAGTCCTATTACAGGGGCGCTCGTGAACACTGAAGCTTTCTTT.

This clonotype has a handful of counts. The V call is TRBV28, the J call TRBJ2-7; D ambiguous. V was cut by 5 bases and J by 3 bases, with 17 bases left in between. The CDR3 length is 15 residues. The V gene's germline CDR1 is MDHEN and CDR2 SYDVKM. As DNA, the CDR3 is TGTGCCAGCAGTCCAGGCTCGCGGCAGTTCTACGAGCAGTACTTC. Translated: CASSPGSRQFYEQYF.

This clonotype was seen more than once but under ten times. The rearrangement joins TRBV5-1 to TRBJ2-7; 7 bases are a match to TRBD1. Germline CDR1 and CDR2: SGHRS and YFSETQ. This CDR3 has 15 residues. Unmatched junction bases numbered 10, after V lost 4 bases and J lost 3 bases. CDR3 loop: CASSHNPGQNYEQYF. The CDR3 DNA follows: TGCGCCAGCAGCCACAATCCGGGACAGAACTACGAGCAGTACTTC.

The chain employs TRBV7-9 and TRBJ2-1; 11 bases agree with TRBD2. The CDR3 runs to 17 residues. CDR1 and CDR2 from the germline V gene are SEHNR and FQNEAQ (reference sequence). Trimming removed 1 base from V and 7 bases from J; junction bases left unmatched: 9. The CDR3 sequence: CASSLVPRTSGLNEQFF. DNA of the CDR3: TGTGCCAGCAGCTTAGTCCCGAGGACTAGCGGGCTGAATGAGCAGTTCTTC.

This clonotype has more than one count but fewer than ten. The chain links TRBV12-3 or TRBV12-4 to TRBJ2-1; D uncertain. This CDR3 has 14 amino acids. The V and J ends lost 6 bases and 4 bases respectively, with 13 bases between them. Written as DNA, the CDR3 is TGTGCCAGCAGCTCCCTGGGCCCTTACAATGAGCAGTTCTTC. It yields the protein CASSSLGPYNEQFF.

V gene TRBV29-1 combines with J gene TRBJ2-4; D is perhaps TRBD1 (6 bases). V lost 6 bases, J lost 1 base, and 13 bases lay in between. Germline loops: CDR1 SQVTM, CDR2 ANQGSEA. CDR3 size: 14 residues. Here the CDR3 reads CSVTGPWAKNIQYF. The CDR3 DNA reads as TGCAGCGTCACAGGGCCTTGGGCCAAAAACATTCAGTACTTC.

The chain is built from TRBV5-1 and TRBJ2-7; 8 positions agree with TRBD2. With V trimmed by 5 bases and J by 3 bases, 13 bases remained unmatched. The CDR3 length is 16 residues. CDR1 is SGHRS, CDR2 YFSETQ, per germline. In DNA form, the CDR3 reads TGCGCCAGCAGTTGCGGCTATAAGCGGGGGAGCTACGAGCAGTACTTC. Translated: CASSCGYKRGSYEQYF. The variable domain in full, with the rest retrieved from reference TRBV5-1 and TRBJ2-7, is KAGVTQTPRYLIKTRGQQVTLSCSPISGHRSVSWYQQTPGQGLQFLFEYFSETQRNKGNFPGRFSGRQFSNSRSEMNVSTLELGDSALYLCASSCGYKRGSYEQYFGPGTRLTVT.

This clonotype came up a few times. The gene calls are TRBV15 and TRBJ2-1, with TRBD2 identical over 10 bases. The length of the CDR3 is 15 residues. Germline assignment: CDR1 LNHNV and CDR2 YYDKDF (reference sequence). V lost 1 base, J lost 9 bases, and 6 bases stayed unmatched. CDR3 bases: TGTGCCACCAGCAGAGTTGTAGCGGGGGGCCCTGAGCAGTTCTTC. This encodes CATSRVVAGGPEQFF.

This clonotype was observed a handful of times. The CDR3 sequence is CASTLSLGLAWSTDTQYF. DNA of the CDR3: TGTGCCAGCACCCTTTCACTCGGACTAGCGTGGAGCACAGATACGCAGTATTTT. This sequence joins TRBV12-3 or TRBV12-4 and TRBJ2-3; 9 positions agree with TRBD2. This CDR3 is built from 18 residues. The junction had 14 bases not matched to a gene; V was cut back by 7 bases and J by 0 bases.

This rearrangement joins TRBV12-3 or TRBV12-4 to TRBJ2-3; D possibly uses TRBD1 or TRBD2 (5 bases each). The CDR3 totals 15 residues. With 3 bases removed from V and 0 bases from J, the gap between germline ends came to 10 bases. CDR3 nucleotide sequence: TGTGCCAGCAGTTTGGTGGGACCGAGCACAGATACGCAGTATTTT. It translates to CASSLVGPSTDTQYF.

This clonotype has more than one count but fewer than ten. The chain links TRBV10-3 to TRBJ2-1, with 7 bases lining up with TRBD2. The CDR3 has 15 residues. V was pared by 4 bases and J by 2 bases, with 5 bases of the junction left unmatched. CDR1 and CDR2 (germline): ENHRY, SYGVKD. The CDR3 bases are TGTGCCATCAGTGGGACTAGGACGGCCTACAATGAGCAGTTCTTC. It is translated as CAISGTRTAYNEQFF.

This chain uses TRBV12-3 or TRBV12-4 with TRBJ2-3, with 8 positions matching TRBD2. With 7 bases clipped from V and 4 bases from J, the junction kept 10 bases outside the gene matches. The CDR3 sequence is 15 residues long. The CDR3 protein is CASTAAREVADTQYF. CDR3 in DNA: TGTGCCAGCACCGCGGCGCGGGAGGTTGCAGATACGCAGTATTTT.

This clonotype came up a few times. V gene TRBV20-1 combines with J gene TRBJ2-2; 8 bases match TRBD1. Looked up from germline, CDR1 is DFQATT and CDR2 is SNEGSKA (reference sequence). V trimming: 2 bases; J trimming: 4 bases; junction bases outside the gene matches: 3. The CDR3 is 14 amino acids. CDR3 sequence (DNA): TGCAGTGCTAGATATGACAGGGGCACCGGGGAGCTGTTTTTT. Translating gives CSARYDRGTGELFF.

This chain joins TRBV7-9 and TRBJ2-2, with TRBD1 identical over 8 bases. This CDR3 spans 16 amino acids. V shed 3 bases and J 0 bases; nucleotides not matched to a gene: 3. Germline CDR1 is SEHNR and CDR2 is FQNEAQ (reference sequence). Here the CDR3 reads CASSFRGPTNTGELFF. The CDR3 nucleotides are TGTGCCAGCAGCTTCAGGGGGCCCACGAACACCGGGGAGCTGTTTTTT.

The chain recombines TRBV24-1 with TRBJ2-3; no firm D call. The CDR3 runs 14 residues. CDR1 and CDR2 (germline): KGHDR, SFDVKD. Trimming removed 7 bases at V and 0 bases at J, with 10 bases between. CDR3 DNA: TGTGCCACCAGAAGACACCTTAGCACAGATACGCAGTATTTT. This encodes CATRRHLSTDTQYF.

The CDR3 DNA sequence: TGTGCCAGCAAAGTTGCGGGAGGTAGTGAGCAGTTCTTC. Protein sequence: CASKVAGGSEQFF. The chain has TRBV11-2 and TRBJ2-1; 8 nucleotides align to TRBD2. This CDR3 has 13 amino acids. Germline V gives CDR1 SGHAT, CDR2 FQNNGV. J lost 9 bases, V lost 7 bases, and 8 bases had no gene match.

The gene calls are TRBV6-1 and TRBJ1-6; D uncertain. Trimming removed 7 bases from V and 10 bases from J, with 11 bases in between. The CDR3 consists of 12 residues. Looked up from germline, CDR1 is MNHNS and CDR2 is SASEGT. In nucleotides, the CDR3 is TGTGCCAGCACTGATTCGAGGTCACCCCTCCACTTT. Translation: CASTDSRSPLHF.

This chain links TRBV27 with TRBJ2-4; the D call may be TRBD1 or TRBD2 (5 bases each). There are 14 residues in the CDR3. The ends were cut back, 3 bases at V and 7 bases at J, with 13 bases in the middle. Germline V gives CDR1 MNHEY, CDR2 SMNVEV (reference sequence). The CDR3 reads CASSFWGKGNIQYF. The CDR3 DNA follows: TGTGCCAGCAGTTTCTGGGGGAAAGGGAACATTCAGTACTTC.

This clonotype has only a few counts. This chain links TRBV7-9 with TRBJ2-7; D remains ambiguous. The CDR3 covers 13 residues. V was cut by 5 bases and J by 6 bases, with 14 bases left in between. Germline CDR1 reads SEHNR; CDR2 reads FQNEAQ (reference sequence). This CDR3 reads CASSPQSTSEQYF. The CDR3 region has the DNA TGTGCCAGCAGCCCCCAATCTACTTCCGAGCAGTACTTC.

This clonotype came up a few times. In DNA, the CDR3 is TGCAGTGCTCGCAGGTCAGATACGCAGTATTTT. Amino acid sequence: CSARRSDTQYF. The J gene is TRBJ2-3, the V gene TRBV20-1, with D unresolved. V lost 5 bases and J lost 4, with 7 bases in between. Germline assignment: CDR1 DFQATT and CDR2 SNEGSKA (reference sequence). The CDR3 consists of 11 residues.

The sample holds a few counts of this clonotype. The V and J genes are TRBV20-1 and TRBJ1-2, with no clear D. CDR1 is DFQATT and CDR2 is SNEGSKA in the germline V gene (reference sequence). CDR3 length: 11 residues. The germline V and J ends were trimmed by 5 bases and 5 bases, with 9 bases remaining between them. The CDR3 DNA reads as TGCAGTGCTCCCGACCCGTATGGCTACACCTTC. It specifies CSAPDPYGYTF.

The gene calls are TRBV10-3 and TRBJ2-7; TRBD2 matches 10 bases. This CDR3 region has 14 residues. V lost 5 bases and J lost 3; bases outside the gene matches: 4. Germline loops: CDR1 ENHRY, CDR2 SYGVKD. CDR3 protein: CAISSGRAGYEQYF. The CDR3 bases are TGTGCCATCAGTAGCGGGAGGGCCGGCTACGAGCAGTACTTC.